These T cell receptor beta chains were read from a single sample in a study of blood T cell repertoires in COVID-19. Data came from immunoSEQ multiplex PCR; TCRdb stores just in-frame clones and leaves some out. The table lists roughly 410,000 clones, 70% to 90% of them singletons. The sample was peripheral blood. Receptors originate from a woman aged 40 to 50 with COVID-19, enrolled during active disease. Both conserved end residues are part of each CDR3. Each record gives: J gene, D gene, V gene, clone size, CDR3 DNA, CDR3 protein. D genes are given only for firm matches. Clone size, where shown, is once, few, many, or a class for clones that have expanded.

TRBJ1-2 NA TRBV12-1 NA TGTGCCAGCAGAAAATCGAGGGGGCGAGGCTACACCTTC CASRKSRGRGYTF
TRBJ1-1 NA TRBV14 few TGTGCCAGCAGCCAAGACCGGGACAAACGGACTGAAGCTTTCTTT CASSQDRDKRTEAFF
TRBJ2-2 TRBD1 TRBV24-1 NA TGTGCCACCAGTGATCCTGGGACAGGGAGTGACACCGGGGAGCTGTTTTTT CATSDPGTGSDTGELFF
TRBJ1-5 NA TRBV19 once TGTGCCAGTAGTATAGACGTGGCGCCCCAGCATTTT CASSIDVAPQHF
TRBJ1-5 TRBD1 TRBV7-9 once TGTGCCAGCAGCGCAACTGGACAGGGGCCGGGTCAGCCCCAGCATTTT CASSATGQGPGQPQHF
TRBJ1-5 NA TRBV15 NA TGTGCCACCAGCAGAGATAGGGGGAATCAGCCCCAGCATTTT CATSRDRGNQPQHF
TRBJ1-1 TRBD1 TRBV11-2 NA TGTGCCAGCAGCCTCCGGACTTGGGACAGACACACTGAAGCTTTCTTT CASSLRTWDRHTEAFF
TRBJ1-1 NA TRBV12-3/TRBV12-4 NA TGTGCCAGCAGCCCGAGGCGAACTGAAGCTTTCTTT CASSPRRTEAFF
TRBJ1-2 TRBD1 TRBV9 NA TGTGCCAGCAGCGTAGAAGGGGGCTTCGGAGCCAACACCTTC CASSVEGGFGANTF
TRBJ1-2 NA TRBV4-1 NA TGCGCCAGCAGCCAAGAGGGGGCTTATGGCTACACCTTC CASSQEGAYGYTF
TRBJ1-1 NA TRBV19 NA TGTGCCAGTAGTCCACAGGGGAACACTGAAGCTTTCTTT CASSPQGNTEAFF
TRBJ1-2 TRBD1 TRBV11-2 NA TGTGCCAGCAGTCCTACGCTGACAGGGTATGGCTACACCTTC CASSPTLTGYGYTF
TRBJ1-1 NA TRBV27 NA TGTGCCAGCAGCAGCTGGACAGAGAACACTGAAGCTTTCTTT CASSSWTENTEAFF
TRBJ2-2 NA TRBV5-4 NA TGTGCCAGCAGCCCGCGTGTTTTGACCGGGGAGCTGTTTTTT CASSPRVLTGELFF
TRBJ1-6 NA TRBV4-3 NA TGCGCCAGCAGCCAAACAACCGACAGGAGATATAATTCACCCCTCCACTTT CASSQTTDRRYNSPLHF
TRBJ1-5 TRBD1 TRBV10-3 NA TGTGCCATCAGTGATCAGGGGGGCAGTCAGCCCCAGCATTTT CAISDQGGSQPQHF
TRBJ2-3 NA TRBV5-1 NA TGCGCCAGCAGCTTGGAAATGGGCAATACGCAGTATTTT CASSLEMGNTQYF
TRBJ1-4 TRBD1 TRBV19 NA TGTGCCAGTACCCCCACAGGGGGTGGAGAAAAACTGTTTTTT CASTPTGGGEKLFF
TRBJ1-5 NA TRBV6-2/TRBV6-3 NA TGTGCCAGCAGTTCCAGCCCTTCGACAGAGAATCAGCCCCAGCATTTT CASSSSPSTENQPQHF
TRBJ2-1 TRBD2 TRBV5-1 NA TGCGCCAGCAGCCCCGGGAGCGGGAGGGCCTACAATGAGCAGTTCTTC CASSPGSGRAYNEQFF
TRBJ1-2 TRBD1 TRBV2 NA TGTGCCAGCAGTTTACAGGGGTCCTATGGCTACACCTTC CASSLQGSYGYTF
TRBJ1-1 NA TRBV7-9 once TGTGCCAGCAGCCTACAGGGCATGAACACTGAAGCTTTCTTT CASSLQGMNTEAFF
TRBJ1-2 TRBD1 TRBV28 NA TGTGCCAGCAGTTCCGGACAGGGATATAACTATGGCTACACCTTC CASSSGQGYNYGYTF
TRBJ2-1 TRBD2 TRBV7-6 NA TGTGCCAGCAGCTCTAGCGGAAGCTACAATGAGCAGTTCTTC CASSSSGSYNEQFF
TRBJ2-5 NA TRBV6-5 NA TGTGCCAGCAGTTACTCAACACAGGAGACCCAGTACTTC CASSYSTQETQYF
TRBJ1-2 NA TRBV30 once TGTGCCTGGGGAAACAGGGTAAATGGCTACACCTTC CAWGNRVNGYTF
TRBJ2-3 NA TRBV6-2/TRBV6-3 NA TGTGCCAGCAGTACTCCGACGGTTTCTCCCCGAGGAAATACGCAGTATTTT CASSTPTVSPRGNTQYF
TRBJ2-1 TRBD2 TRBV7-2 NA TGTGCCAGCAGCTTAGGCGGGGGGAGGCTAACGCGGAGCGATGAGCAGTTCTTC CASSLGGGRLTRSDEQFF
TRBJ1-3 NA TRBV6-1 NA TGTGCCAGCAGTGAATTGGGGGCAGGAGGCGCAAACACCATATATTTT CASSELGAGGANTIYF
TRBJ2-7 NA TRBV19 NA TGTGCCAGCAGTAGTGATGCGGGGTACGAGCAGTACTTC CASSSDAGYEQYF
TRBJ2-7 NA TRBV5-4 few TGTGCCAGCAGCGGAATACAGGGATCCTACGAGCAGTACTTC CASSGIQGSYEQYF
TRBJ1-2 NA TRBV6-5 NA TGTGCCAGCAGCCCACAGGGAGTCTATGGCTACACCTTC CASSPQGVYGYTF
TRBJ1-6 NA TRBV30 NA TGTGCCTGGGGACATACACCCCTCCACTTT CAWGHTPLHF
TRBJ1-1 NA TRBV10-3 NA TGTGCCATCAGGGAGTCTAGCACTGAAGCTTTCTTT CAIRESSTEAFF
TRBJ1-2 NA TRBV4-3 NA TGCGCCAGCAGCCATTTAGAGGGAGGGAATGGCTACACCTTC CASSHLEGGNGYTF
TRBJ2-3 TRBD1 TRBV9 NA TGTGCCAGCAGCCCTCACAGGGGAATGAACGCAGATACGCAGTATTTT CASSPHRGMNADTQYF
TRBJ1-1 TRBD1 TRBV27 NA TGTGCCAGCAGTACCCGAAGACAGGGGGGGATGAACACTGAAGCTTTCTTT CASSTRRQGGMNTEAFF
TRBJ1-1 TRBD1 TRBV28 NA TGTGCCAGCAGAGTCCCGGGACAGGGAATGAACACTGAAGCTTTCTTT CASRVPGQGMNTEAFF
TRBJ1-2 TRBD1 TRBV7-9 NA TGTGCCAGCAGCTCGCCAGCAGGGGGTCATGGCTACACCTTC CASSSPAGGHGYTF
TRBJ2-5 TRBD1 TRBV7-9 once TGTGCCAGCAGTCGGGACAGCTACCAAGAGACCCAGTACTTC CASSRDSYQETQYF
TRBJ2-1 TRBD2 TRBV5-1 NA TGCGCCAGCAGCTTAGTAGCGGGAGTGAGCTCCTACAATGAGCAGTTCTTC CASSLVAGVSSYNEQFF
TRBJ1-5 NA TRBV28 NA TGTGCCAGCAGTCCGGCGCAGGGAAGTCAGCCCCAGCATTTT CASSPAQGSQPQHF
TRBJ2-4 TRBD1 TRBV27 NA TGTGCCAGCAGTTCCCCGGGACAGGGGTCGGTAAACATTCAGTACTTC CASSSPGQGSVNIQYF
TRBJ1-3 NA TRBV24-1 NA TGTGCCACCAGTGCCGCAGGGGGAAACACCATATATTTT CATSAAGGNTIYF
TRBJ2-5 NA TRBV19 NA TGTGCCAGTAGTATGGGGGGCCAAGAGACCCAGTACTTC CASSMGGQETQYF
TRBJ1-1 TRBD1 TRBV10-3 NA TGTGCCATCAGTGAGTCGCCAGGGGGAGGTGAAGCTTTCTTT CAISESPGGGEAFF
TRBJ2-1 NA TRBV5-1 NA TGCGCCAGCAGCTCCGGTGCCAGGGCTGCACATGAGCAGTTCTTC CASSSGARAAHEQFF
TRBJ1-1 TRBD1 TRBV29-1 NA TGCAGCGTTGGGCAGGGGGCGGGGGACACTGAAGCTTTCTTT CSVGQGAGDTEAFF
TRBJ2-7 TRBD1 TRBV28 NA TGTGCCAGCAGTTTCACAGGGGGGAGCTACGAGCAGTACTTC CASSFTGGSYEQYF
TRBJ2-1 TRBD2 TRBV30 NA TGTGCCTGGAGTCCGGGACTAGCGACCTACAATGAGCAGTTCTTC CAWSPGLATYNEQFF
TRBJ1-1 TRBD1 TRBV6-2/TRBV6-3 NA TGTGCCAGCAGTTACTCGTCCCCAGGGGGCAAAGCTTTCTTT CASSYSSPGGKAFF
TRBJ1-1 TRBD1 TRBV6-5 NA TGTGCCAGCAGTTTCACACAGGGGGCCTTTGAAGCTTTCTTT CASSFTQGAFEAFF
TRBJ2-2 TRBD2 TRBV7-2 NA TGTGCCAGCAGCTTAGTGACTAGCGGGGGGGCCCTTGCCACCGGGGAGCTGTTTTTT CASSLVTSGGALATGELFF
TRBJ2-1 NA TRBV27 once TGTGCCAGCAGTTTTAGTGGGAGGCCGTCCAATGAGCAGTTCTTC CASSFSGRPSNEQFF